This T cell receptor (beta chain) emerged from a study of cytomegalovirus exposure and HLA in healthy donors. General study results and limits: In vitro assays verified that a few CMV-associated chains recognized CMV antigens specifically.

The CDR3 consists of 16 residues. Germline V gives CDR1 LNHDA, CDR2 SQIVND (reference sequence). Losses at the gene ends were 4 bases for V and 2 bases for J; bases not matched to a gene: 4. Comment on this clone: Its antigen is still unknown.

Primers included in the PCR were 60 Vbeta and 13 Jbeta primers. This table comes from immunoSEQ multiplex PCR, and its TCRdb copy is limited to in-frame clones, with some not included. Among 150,000 to 200,000 clones listed, 80% to 90% were seen once. The chain employs TRBV19 and TRBJ2-7; 14 bases match TRBD2. The source of this sequence is a man between 18 and 29 years old in good health and CMV-seronegative. The source material was PBMCs. CDR3 in DNA: TGTGCCAGTAGTACCCCGGGACTAGCGGGGGCCTACGAGCAGTACTTC. This sequence encodes CASSTPGLAGAYEQYF.